This T cell receptor beta chain was captured in a study of cytomegalovirus exposure and HLA in healthy donors. Of note for this clone: The antigen is not known.

The CDR3 totals 18 residues. The germline V gene encodes CDR1 SGHAT and CDR2 FQNNGV. V trimming: 3 bases; J trimming: 4 bases; junction bases outside the gene matches: 10. General observations from the study: In vitro confirmation showed a few CMV-associated chains to be CMV antigen specific.

Method: immunoSEQ multiplex PCR; TCRdb's copy keeps in-frame clones and lacks some. The repertoire holds about 57,000 clones, about 90% seen once, with more than 1% in the top ten. Sequencing was carried out using PBMCs. The TCR originated in a woman between 18 and 29 years old in good health and CMV-seronegative. V usage is TRBV11-2 and J usage is TRBJ2-7, with TRBD2 matching over 15 bases. Here the CDR3 DNA reads TGTGCCAGCAGCTTGCCGGGACTAGCGGGAGGCCCTCGGTACGAGCAGTACTTC. As protein: CASSLPGLAGGPRYEQYF. The variable domain in full, completed from reference TRBV11-2 and TRBJ2-7, reads EAGVAQSPRYKIIEKRQSVAFWCNPISGHATLYWYQQILGQGPKLLIQFQNNGVVDDSQLPKDRFSAERLKGVDSTLKIQPAKLEDSAVYLCASSLPGLAGGPRYEQYFGPGTRLTVT.